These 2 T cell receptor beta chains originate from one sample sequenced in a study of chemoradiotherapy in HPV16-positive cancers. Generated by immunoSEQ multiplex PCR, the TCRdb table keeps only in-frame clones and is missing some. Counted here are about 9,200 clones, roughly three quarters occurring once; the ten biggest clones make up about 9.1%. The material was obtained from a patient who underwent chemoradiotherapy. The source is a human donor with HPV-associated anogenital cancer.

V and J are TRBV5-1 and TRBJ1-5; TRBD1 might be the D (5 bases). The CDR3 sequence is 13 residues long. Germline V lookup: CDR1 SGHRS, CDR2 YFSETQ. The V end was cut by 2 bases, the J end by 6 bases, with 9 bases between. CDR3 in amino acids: CASSFEGSQPQHF. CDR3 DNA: TGCGCCAGCAGCTTCGAGGGGAGTCAGCCCCAGCATTTT.

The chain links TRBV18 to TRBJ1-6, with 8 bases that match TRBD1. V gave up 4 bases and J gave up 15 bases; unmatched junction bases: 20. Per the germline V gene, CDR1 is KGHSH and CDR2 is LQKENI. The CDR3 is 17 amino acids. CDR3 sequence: CASSQRQGSGGFLDLHF. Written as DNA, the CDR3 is TGTGCCAGCTCACAAAGACAGGGGTCCGGTGGTTTTCTTGACCTCCACTTT.